This T cell receptor beta chain stems from a study of blood T cell repertoires in COVID-19. Looking at the study overall: Samples representing acute and convalescent COVID-19 were sourced from the United States, Italy and Spain. Sample material is recorded as cDNA or gDNA derived from T cells, B-cell-depleted T cells, or PBMCs.

Germline V gives CDR1 SQVTM, CDR2 ANQGSEA. The CDR3 is 13 residues long. The J segment lost 7 bases and the V segment lost 4 bases, leaving 8 bases of the junction unmatched. Authors' data handling: Estimates of nucleated cell counts were drawn from the amplification of reference gene primers. Measured with immunoSEQ multiplex PCR; TCRdb has only the in-frame clones, and not every one. D and trimming come from the DNA, and the V and J calls and clone size come from that table. The sample shows about 140,000 clones, about four fifths of them seen only once. This clonotype was sampled from a human donor in a cohort sampled during active COVID-19. The sequencing input was peripheral blood. The chain employs TRBV29-1 and TRBJ1-2, with 8 bases fitting TRBD1. In DNA, the CDR3 is TGCAGCGTTGGACAGGGGCGTGTGGCTGGCTACACCTTC. This sequence encodes CSVGQGRVAGYTF.